Below, 15 T cell receptor beta chains from the same sample are listed, as sequenced in a study of blood T cell repertoires in COVID-19. Clones were read by immunoSEQ multiplex PCR, and TCRdb kept only the in-frame ones, dropping some. The sample yields under 400,000 clones, 88% seen once. Sequenced input: peripheral blood. The receptors come from a woman aged 30 to 39 with COVID-19, enrolled during active disease.

This clone occurred a few times. The CDR3 sequence: CASSPNRDGYTF. The CDR3 coding sequence is TGCGCCAGCAGCCCCAACAGGGATGGCTACACCTTC. V usage is TRBV10-2 and J usage is TRBJ1-2; tentatively, D is TRBD1 (6 bases). CDR1 is WSHSY, CDR2 SAAADI, per germline. V lost 6 bases to trimming and J lost 6 bases, with 11 bases between them. The length of the CDR3 is 12 residues.

This sequence joins TRBV4-3 and TRBJ2-3, with D tentatively TRBD1 (6 bases). V was trimmed by 0 bases and J by 7 bases, leaving 8 bases between them. Germline V lookup: CDR1 LGHNA, CDR2 YSLEER. The CDR3 has 13 residues. The CDR3 loop is CASSQDRGNTQYF. CDR3 DNA: TGCGCCAGCAGCCAAGACAGGGGAAATACGCAGTATTTT.

The chain joins TRBV5-1 to TRBJ1-2; 8 bases are shared with TRBD1. From germline, CDR1 is SGHRS and CDR2 YFSETQ. The CDR3 contains 14 residues. The V segment lost 4 bases and the J segment 4 bases; nucleotides outside the gene matches: 6. The CDR3 spells CASSASGTGYGYTF. CDR3 in DNA: TGCGCCAGCAGCGCCTCCGGGACAGGCTATGGCTACACCTTC. The full variable domain, completed using reference TRBV5-1 and TRBJ1-2, is KAGVTQTPRYLIKTRGQQVTLSCSPISGHRSVSWYQQTPGQGLQFLFEYFSETQRNKGNFPGRFSGRQFSNSRSEMNVSTLELGDSALYLCASSASGTGYGYTFGSGTRLTVV.

J is TRBJ2-3 and V is TRBV6-5, with a tentative D call TRBD1 (5 bases). CDR3 length: 15 residues. Germline V CDR1 and CDR2: MNHEY, SVGAGI. V was shortened by 5 bases and J by 4 bases, with 16 bases between the two germline ends. The CDR3 loop is CASSPTAGRPDTQYF. In DNA form, the CDR3 reads TGTGCCAGCAGTCCGACGGCAGGGCGTCCAGATACGCAGTATTTT.

The V gene is TRBV5-1, the J gene TRBJ1-1; D unresolved. There are 14 residues in the CDR3. V lost 0 bases and J 0 bases, leaving 6 bases between the germline ends. Germline assignment: CDR1 SGHRS and CDR2 YFSETQ. Here the CDR3 DNA reads TGCGCCAGCAGCTTGGGAGTCATGAACACTGAAGCTTTCTTT. It specifies CASSLGVMNTEAFF.

The CDR3, as DNA: TGTGCCAGCACCCAGGACAGGGCAATGAACACTGAAGCTTTCTTT. This gives the protein CASTQDRAMNTEAFF. The rearrangement links TRBV2 to TRBJ1-1, with 8 bases matching TRBD1. The CDR3 loop spans 15 amino acids. Germline lookup yields CDR1 SNHLY and CDR2 FYNNEI. Unmatched junction bases numbered 7, after V lost 7 bases and J lost 0 bases.

This clone was picked up one time. The chain is built from TRBV2 and TRBJ1-2; weak D call: TRBD1 (6 bases). CDR1 and CDR2 from the germline V gene are SNHLY and FYNNEI. This CDR3 is 13 amino acids long. V lost 8 bases and J 4 bases, leaving 14 bases between the germline ends. CDR3 sequence (DNA): TGTGCCAGCGGAACACAGGGAATCTATGGCTACACCTTC. This encodes CASGTQGIYGYTF.

The chain couples TRBV11-2 to TRBJ2-2, with a weak D call TRBD1 (5 bases). This CDR3 has 17 residues. Looked up from germline, CDR1 is SGHAT and CDR2 is FQNNGV. V gave up 3 bases and J gave up 0 bases, with 14 bases separating them. CDR3 nucleotide sequence: TGTGCCAGCAGCTTGGACACTCCGCCTTCGAACACCGGGGAGCTGTTTTTT. It yields the protein CASSLDTPPSNTGELFF. Looking up the rest from reference TRBV11-2 and TRBJ2-2 gives the full variable domain: EAGVAQSPRYKIIEKRQSVAFWCNPISGHATLYWYQQILGQGPKLLIQFQNNGVVDDSQLPKDRFSAERLKGVDSTLKIQPAKLEDSAVYLCASSLDTPPSNTGELFFGEGSRLTVL.

This chain connects TRBV4-1 to TRBJ1-1, with D possibly matching TRBD1 (6 bases). Trimming shortened V by 3 bases and J by 1 base, and 9 bases separated the two germline ends. Germline V lookup: CDR1 MGHRA, CDR2 YSYEKL. This CDR3 contains 14 residues. The chain's CDR3 is CASSHPTGNTEAFF. Here the CDR3 DNA reads TGCGCCAGCAGCCATCCGACAGGGAACACTGAAGCTTTCTTT.

The rearrangement uses TRBV6-2 or TRBV6-3 and TRBJ1-3; 7 bases map to TRBD1. The CDR3 runs to 16 residues. The V gene's germline CDR1 is MNHEY and CDR2 SVGEGT. Trimming took 1 base from V and 3 from J; bases not matched to a gene: 6. In nucleotides, the CDR3 is TGTGCCAGCAGTTACTTCGACAGGGCCCTTGGAAACACCATATATTTT. Its protein is CASSYFDRALGNTIYF.

In DNA form, the CDR3 reads TGTGCCAGCAGCTTCGGATCAGGGGATACAGATACGCAGTATTTT. Its protein is CASSFGSGDTDTQYF. The chain couples TRBV7-9 to TRBJ2-3, with a tentative D call TRBD1 (6 bases). The ends were cut back, 3 bases at V and 3 bases at J, with 13 bases in the middle. The CDR3 covers 15 residues. The germline V gene encodes CDR1 SEHNR and CDR2 FQNEAQ (reference sequence). The full variable domain, with the rest looked up from reference TRBV7-9 and TRBJ2-3, is DTGVSQNPRHKITKRGQNVTFRCDPISEHNRLYWYRQTLGQGPEFLTYFQNEAQLEKSRLLSDRFSAERPKGSFSTLEIQRTEQGDSAMYLCASSFGSGDTDTQYFGPGTRLTVL.

This chain uses TRBV6-2 or TRBV6-3 with TRBJ1-5; D gene ambiguous. Trimming pared 5 bases from V and 7 bases from J, leaving 15 bases between. This CDR3 region has 14 residues. Per germline, CDR1 MNHEY and CDR2 SVGEGT. The chain's CDR3 is CASSPGREVQPQHF. The CDR3 DNA sequence: TGTGCCAGCAGTCCCGGGAGGGAGGTCCAGCCCCAGCATTTT.

The chain is built from TRBV14 and TRBJ2-1; D may be TRBD2 (6 bases). This CDR3 contains 12 residues. Germline V gene lookup returns CDR1 SGHDN and CDR2 FVKESK. Trimming shortened V by 2 bases and J by 12 bases, and 11 bases separated the two germline ends. This chain's CDR3 is CASSQPGLPQFF. The CDR3 nucleotides read TGTGCCAGCAGCCAACCGGGACTGCCGCAGTTCTTC. The whole variable domain, filled in from reference TRBV14 and TRBJ2-1, reads EAGVTQFPSHSVIEKGQTVTLRCDPISGHDNLYWYRRVMGKEIKFLLHFVKESKQDESGMPNNRFLAERTGGTYSTLKVQPAELEDSGVYFCASSQPGLPQFFGPGTRLTVL.

The chain combines TRBV28 with TRBJ1-6; D gene uncertain. V lost 2 bases, J lost 0 bases, and 8 bases lay in between. The length of the CDR3 is 16 residues. Germline CDR1 and CDR2: MDHEN and SYDVKM. CDR3 in DNA: TGTGCCAGCAGTTTAAGCGAGGGCTCCTATAATTCACCCCTCCACTTT. As protein: CASSLSEGSYNSPLHF.

The chain uses TRBV6-4 and TRBJ2-7; unclear D gene. V lost 3 bases to trimming and J lost 4 bases, with 16 bases between them. The CDR3 has 15 amino acids. Germline loops: CDR1 MRHNA, CDR2 SNTAGT. CDR3 sequence: CASSESARITYEQYV. The CDR3 DNA is TGTGCCAGCAGTGAGTCTGCTAGAATTACGTACGAGCAGTACGTC.